These T cell receptor beta chains were read from a single sample in a study of CD4 and CD8 cells across lung adenocarcinoma regions. TCRdb processed the PCR reads anew with MiXCR; each CDR3 protein has one entry. Of tens of thousands of distinct CDR3 sequences listed, approximately 49% are singletons. The specimen sequenced was CD8+ T cells from the center of a lung tumor. The receptors were sampled from a female donor with lung adenocarcinoma. The CD4 and CD8 labels of this study may be unreliable. CDR3s leave out the opening cysteine and the closing phenylalanine or tryptophan. The order of the fields is J gene, V gene, clone size, CDR3 protein. The size field is filled for only some rows; it gives once, few, many or a size class.

j_gene: TRBJ2-3
v_gene: TRBV5-1
abundance: NA
CDR3aa: ASSLTGKETQY

j_gene: TRBJ1-6
v_gene: TRBV12-3/TRBV12-4
abundance: few
CDR3aa: ASSFFRTGNSPLH

j_gene: TRBJ2-2
v_gene: TRBV6-5
abundance: NA
CDR3aa: ASSYQLAGFTGELF

j_gene: TRBJ2-3
v_gene: TRBV7-2
abundance: once
CDR3aa: ASSLDGGSTDTQY

j_gene: TRBJ2-3
v_gene: TRBV10-3
abundance: NA
CDR3aa: ASGTSGTDTQY

j_gene: TRBJ2-1
v_gene: TRBV5-1
abundance: few
CDR3aa: ASSLELGGGEQF

j_gene: TRBJ1-2
v_gene: TRBV7-9
abundance: NA
CDR3aa: ASSLGGARSGYT

j_gene: TRBJ2-5
v_gene: TRBV7-2
abundance: medium-sized
CDR3aa: ASSLAGRWGTQY

j_gene: NA
v_gene: TRBV6-1
abundance: NA
CDR3aa: ASRPRGRGETQY

j_gene: TRBJ2-3
v_gene: TRBV24-1
abundance: NA
CDR3aa: ATAADYTDTQY

j_gene: TRBJ1-1
v_gene: TRBV4-1
abundance: few
CDR3aa: ASSQVRAGEAF

j_gene: NA
v_gene: TRBV7-2
abundance: NA
CDR3aa: ASSLGGSAGTQY

j_gene: TRBJ2-1
v_gene: TRBV6-1
abundance: NA
CDR3aa: ASSDTLAAYEQF

j_gene: TRBJ2-1
v_gene: TRBV15
abundance: many
CDR3aa: ATSRVAGVGEQF

j_gene: TRBJ2-3
v_gene: TRBV6-4
abundance: many
CDR3aa: ASSEGLAATDTQY

j_gene: TRBJ2-1
v_gene: TRBV7-3
abundance: NA
CDR3aa: ASSLAGGGWF

j_gene: TRBJ2-1
v_gene: TRBV14
abundance: few
CDR3aa: ASSRIRLSSYNEQF

j_gene: NA
v_gene: TRBV12-3/TRBV12-4
abundance: many
CDR3aa: ASSFRQGPSYEQY

j_gene: NA
v_gene: TRBV10-2
abundance: NA
CDR3aa: ATKGPGQEKTQY

j_gene: NA
v_gene: TRBV27
abundance: NA
CDR3aa: CGSPGGRRQKTQY

j_gene: TRBJ2-5
v_gene: TRBV6-1
abundance: NA
CDR3aa: AGIGGGDRNTQY

j_gene: TRBJ2-1
v_gene: TRBV6-1
abundance: NA
CDR3aa: ASSSGRGTYNEQF

j_gene: NA
v_gene: TRBV27
abundance: NA
CDR3aa: ASSSPGTSGTYAQY

j_gene: TRBJ1-6
v_gene: TRBV6-1
abundance: medium-sized
CDR3aa: ASSSTAGGSSYNSPLH

j_gene: TRBJ2-1
v_gene: TRBV27
abundance: NA
CDR3aa: ASSSPETVRTYEQF